The sequence of this TCR beta chain was determined in a study of blood T cells in healthy people across ages. The authors ran a second PCR of about 6 to 12 cycles using a sample-barcoded 5' primer and a J-beta primer mix. TCRdb used MiXCR to reprocess the 5' RACE reads, holding one entry per CDR3 protein. The table records more than 800,000 distinct CDR3 sequences, under 35% of them present only once. There were at least 6 micrograms of total RNA extracted from every sample. Study-wide points: Total diversity from one million sequenced T cells was likely underestimated. Per-million-T-cell TCR beta diversity fell roughly linearly with age.

V shed 3 bases and J shed 4 bases, with 15 bases lying between them. The CDR3 extends over 14 amino acids. Germline CDR1 reads DFQATT; CDR2 reads SNEGSKA (reference sequence). This clonotype was seen ten or more times. Its antigen is as yet unknown. This chain connects TRBV20-1 to TRBJ2-5; D ambiguous. Source material: blood. The TCR comes from a woman of 80 years or more in good health. The CDR3 loop reads CSARVGPAAETQYF. CDR3 DNA: TGCAGTGCTAGGGTTGGCCCAGCCGCAGAGACCCAGTACTTC.